Included here is one T cell receptor (beta chain) sequence, with context. Its binding antigen is unknown. Qualities for individual bases were not recorded, and no much larger clone is one base off. TCRbeta CDR3 regions were amplified from genomic DNA using the immunoSEQ Assay, a bias-controlled multiplex PCR. In the source study's methods: The number of nucleated cells in each sample was estimated from the amplification of reference gene primers within the assay. Sequence reads were collapsed and filtered to measure the absolute abundance of every unique TCRbeta CDR3 rearrangement. For each sample, productive Simpson clonality was calculated as the square root of Simpson's diversity index across productive rearrangements. TCRdb took this table from immuneACCESS and kept in-frame rearrangements with V and J called. Such tables lack part of the clones; where checked against another copy, unresolved V genes explain under half of the gap, and the rest is unexplained. V and J calls and clone size come straight from that table; D and trimming were deduced from the DNA. The sample yields about 240,000 clones; approximately 85% were counted once. The ten largest clones represent 9.5% to 15% of the sample.

Each collaborating institution followed its own protocols to collect whole blood in K2EDTA tubes. Collaborator samples were shipped for TCRbeta analysis as frozen whole blood, isolated PBMCs, or DNA extracted from either sample type. The germline V gene sets CDR1 to MNHEY and CDR2 to SVGAGI. CDR3 length: 14 amino acids, cysteine to phenylalanine. Just the 42-base CDR3 DNA is kept, in frame starting at base 1. V loses 2 bases at its end and J loses 9 bases; junction bases beyond the gene matches: 10. The sample is drawn from a study of blood T cell repertoires in COVID-19 (TCRdb year 2020). General notes on the study: Samples covering the acute and convalescent phases of COVID-19 were provided by collaborators in the United States, Italy and Spain. The prospective study material was composed of cDNA or gDNA derived from T cells, B-cell-depleted T cells, or PBMCs. Subjects who had been exposed to COVID-19, were actively infected with it, or had recovered from it provided the deeply sampled blood TCRbeta repertoires that made up the dataset. The repertoires were released in a freely available public database intended as a resource for research on the immune response to SARS-CoV-2. Samples came from the ongoing ImmuneRACE study (first 160 participants) plus 1,254 subjects from 6 global collaborators. A de-identified subject ID, COVID-19 status, age in years and sex were almost always included in the sample metadata. Where available, HLA class I and class II types were obtained from metadata supplied by the sample provider rather than from assay-based typing.

Here is what the overall study found, with its caveats: The quantity of clinical and demographic metadata differed by source and by participant and was supplied without curation.

Sequenced input: peripheral blood. The receptor was derived from a woman aged 60-70 years with active or convalescent COVID-19. This receptor chain uses TRBV6-5 and TRBJ2-7; the central 7 bases match TRBD1. The nucleotide sequence is TGTGCCAGCAGTTACACCGGGACAGTCGGCGGGCAGTACTTC. Its translation is CASSYTGTVGGQYF.